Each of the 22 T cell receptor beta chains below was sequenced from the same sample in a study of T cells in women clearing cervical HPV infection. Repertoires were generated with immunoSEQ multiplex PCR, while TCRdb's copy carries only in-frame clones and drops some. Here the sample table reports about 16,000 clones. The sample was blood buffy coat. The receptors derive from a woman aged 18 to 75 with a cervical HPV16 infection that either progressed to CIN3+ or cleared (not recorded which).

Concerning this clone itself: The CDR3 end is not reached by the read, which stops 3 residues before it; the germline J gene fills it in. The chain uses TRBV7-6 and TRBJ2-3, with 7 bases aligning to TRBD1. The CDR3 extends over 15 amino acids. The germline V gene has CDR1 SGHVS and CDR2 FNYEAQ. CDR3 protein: CASSLVEGAGQPQYF. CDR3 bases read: TGTGCCAGCAGCTTAGTCGAGGGGGCCGGGCAGCCG.

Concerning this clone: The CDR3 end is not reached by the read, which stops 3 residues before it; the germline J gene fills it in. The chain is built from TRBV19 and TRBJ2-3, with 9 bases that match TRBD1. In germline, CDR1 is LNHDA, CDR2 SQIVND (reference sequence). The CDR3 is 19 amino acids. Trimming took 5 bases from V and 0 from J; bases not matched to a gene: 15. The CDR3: CASSEYSGTGITSTDTQYF. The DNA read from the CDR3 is TGTGCCAGTAGTGAATACTCCGGGACAGGGATCACTAGCACAGATACG.

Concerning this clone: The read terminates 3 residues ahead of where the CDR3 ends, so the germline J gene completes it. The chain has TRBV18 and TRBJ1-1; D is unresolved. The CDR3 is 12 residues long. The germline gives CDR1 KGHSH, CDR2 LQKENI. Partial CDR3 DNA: TGTGCCAGCTCACCGACAAGGGCGGAA. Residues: CASSPTRAE. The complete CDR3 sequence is CASSPTRAEAFF.

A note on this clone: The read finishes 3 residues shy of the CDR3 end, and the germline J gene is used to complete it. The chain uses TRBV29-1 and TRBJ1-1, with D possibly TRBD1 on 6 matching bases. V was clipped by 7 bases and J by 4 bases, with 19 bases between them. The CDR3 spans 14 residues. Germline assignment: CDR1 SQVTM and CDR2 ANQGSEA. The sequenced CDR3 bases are TGCAGCGCGCAACAGGGTGGGAAGGGCACTGAA. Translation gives CSAQQGGKGTE. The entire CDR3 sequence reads CSAQQGGKGTEAFF.

The part of the CDR3 DNA that was read is TGCAGTGCCACCACACAGGGCTTGCAGAATGAG. Its translation: CSATTQGLQNE. The full CDR3 protein reads CSATTQGLQNEQFF. The chain carries TRBV20-1 and TRBJ2-1, with D perhaps matching TRBD1 (6 bases). The read gets to within 3 residues of the CDR3 end, and the germline J gene fills in the rest. The CDR3 runs 14 residues. CDR1 DFQATT and CDR2 SNEGSKA come from the germline V gene (reference sequence). V was clipped by 6 bases and J by 7 bases, with 19 bases between them.

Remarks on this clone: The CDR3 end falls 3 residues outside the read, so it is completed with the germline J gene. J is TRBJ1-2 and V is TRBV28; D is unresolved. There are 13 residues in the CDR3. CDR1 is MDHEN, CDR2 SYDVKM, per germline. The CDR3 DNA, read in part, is TGTGCCAGCAGCCTAGCGGGAGTTTTCGAC. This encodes CASSLAGVFD. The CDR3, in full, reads CASSLAGVFDYTF.

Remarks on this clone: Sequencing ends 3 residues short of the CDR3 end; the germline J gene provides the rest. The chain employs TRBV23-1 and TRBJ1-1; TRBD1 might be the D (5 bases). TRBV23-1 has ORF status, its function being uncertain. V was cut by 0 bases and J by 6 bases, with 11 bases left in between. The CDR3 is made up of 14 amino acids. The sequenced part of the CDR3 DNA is TGCGCCAGCAGTCAATCGTGGAGGGGCGCTGAA. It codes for CASSQSWRGAE. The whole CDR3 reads CASSQSWRGAEAFF.

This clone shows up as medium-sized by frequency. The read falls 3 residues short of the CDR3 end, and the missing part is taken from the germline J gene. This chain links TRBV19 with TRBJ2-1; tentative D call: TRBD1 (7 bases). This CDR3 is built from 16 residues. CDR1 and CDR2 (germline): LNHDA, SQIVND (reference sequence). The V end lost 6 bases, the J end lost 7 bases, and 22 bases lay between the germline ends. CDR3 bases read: TGTGCCAGTAGCCCCAGGAGGGGGGACAGCAGGAATGAG. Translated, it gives CASSPRRGDSRNE. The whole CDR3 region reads CASSPRRGDSRNEQFF.

The CDR3 bases that were read are TGTGCCAGCAGCCTTCCAGAGAAAGAGACC. Translated: CASSLPEKET. The CDR3 in its entirety is CASSLPEKETQYF. The chain joins TRBV7-8 to TRBJ2-5; D is unclear. The CDR3 end is not reached by the read, which stops 3 residues before it; the germline J gene fills it in. V lost 5 bases to trimming and J lost 3 bases, with 10 bases between them. The germline V gene encodes CDR1 SGHVS and CDR2 FQNEAQ. The CDR3 covers 13 residues.

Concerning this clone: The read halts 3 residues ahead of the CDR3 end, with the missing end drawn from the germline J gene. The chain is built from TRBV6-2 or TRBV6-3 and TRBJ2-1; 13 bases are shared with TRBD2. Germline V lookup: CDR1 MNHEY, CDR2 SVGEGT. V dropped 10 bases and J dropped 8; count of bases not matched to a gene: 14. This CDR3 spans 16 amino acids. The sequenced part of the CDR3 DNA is TGTGCCACAATCACCCTTAGGACTAGCGGGAGCGATGAG. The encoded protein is CATITLRTSGSDE. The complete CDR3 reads CATITLRTSGSDEQFF.

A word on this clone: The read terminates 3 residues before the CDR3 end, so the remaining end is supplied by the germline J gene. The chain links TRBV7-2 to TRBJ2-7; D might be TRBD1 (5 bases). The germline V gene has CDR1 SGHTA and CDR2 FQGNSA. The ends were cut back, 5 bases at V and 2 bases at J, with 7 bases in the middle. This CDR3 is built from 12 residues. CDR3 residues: CASSQGTYEQYF. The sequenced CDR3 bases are TGTGCCAGCAGCCAGGGAACCTACGAG.

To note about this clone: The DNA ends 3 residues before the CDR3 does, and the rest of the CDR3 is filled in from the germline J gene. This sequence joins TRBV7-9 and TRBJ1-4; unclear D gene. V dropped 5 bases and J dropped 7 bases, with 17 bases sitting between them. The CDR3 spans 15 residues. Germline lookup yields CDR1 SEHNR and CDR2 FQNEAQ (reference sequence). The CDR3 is CASSQGSGISEKLFF. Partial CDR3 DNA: TGTGCCAGCAGCCAAGGTTCGGGGATAAGTGAAAAA.

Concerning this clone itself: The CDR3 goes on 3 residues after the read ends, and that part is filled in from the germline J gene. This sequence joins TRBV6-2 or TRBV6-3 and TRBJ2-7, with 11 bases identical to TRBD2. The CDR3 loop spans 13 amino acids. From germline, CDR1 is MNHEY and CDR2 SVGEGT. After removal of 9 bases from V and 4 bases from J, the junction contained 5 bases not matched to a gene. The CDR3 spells CASTSGSRYEQYF. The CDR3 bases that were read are TGTGCCAGTACTAGCGGGAGTCGGTACGAG.

The covered CDR3 bases are TGCGCCAGTCGGACAGAAGGAAATAATTCACCC. Translated: CASRTEGNNSP. The CDR3 reads in full as CASRTEGNNSPLHF. The chain joins TRBV10-2 to TRBJ1-6; possibly TRBD1 for D (6 bases). The CDR3 end lies 3 residues beyond the end of the read and is filled in from the germline J gene. Germline V CDR1 and CDR2: WSHSY, SAAADI. The CDR3 loop spans 14 amino acids. Trimming stripped 9 bases from V and 5 bases from J, with 14 bases between.

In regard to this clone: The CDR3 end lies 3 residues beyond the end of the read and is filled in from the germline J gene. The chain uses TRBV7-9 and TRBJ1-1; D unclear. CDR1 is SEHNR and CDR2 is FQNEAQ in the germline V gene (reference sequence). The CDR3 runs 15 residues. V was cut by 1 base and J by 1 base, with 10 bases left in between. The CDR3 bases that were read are TGTGCCAGCAGCTTAGGTGCGACACCGAACACTGAA. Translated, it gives CASSLGATPNTE. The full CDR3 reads CASSLGATPNTEAFF.

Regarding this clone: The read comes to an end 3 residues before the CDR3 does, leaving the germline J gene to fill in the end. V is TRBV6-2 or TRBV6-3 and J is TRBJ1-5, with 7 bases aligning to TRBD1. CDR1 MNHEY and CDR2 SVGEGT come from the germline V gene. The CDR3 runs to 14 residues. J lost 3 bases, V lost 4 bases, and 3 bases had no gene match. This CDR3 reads CASSLDRFNQPQHF. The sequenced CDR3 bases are TGTGCCAGCAGTTTGGACAGGTTCAATCAGCCC.

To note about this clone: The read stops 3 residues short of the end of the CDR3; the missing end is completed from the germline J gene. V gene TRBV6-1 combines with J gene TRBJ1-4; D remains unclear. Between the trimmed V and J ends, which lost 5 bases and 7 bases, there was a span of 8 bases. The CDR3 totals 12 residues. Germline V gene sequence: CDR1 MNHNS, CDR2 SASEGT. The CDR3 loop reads CASSQDSEKLFF. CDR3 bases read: TGTGCCAGCAGTCAAGACTCTGAAAAA.

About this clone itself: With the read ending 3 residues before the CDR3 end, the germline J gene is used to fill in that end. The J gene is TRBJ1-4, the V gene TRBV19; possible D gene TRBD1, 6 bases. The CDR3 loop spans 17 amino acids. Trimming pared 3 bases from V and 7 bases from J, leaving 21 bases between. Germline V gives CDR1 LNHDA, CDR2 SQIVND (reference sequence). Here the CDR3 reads CASSIVTGRAVGEKLFF. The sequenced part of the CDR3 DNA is TGTGCCAGTAGTATCGTGACAGGCCGGGCAGTCGGTGAAAAA. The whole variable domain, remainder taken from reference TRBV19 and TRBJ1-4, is DGGITQSPKYLFRKEGQNVTLSCEQNLNHDAMYWYRQDPGQGLRLIYYSQIVNDFQKGDIAEGYSVSREKKESFPLTVTSAQKNPTAFYLCASSIVTGRAVGEKLFFGSGTQLSVL.

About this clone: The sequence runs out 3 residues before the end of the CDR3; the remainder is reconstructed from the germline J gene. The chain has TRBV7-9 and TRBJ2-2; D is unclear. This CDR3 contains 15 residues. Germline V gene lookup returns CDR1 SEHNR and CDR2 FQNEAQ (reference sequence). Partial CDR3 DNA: TGTGCCAGCAGCTTAGCTGTTCTGCCTAATGAAAAG. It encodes CASSLAVLPNEK. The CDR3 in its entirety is CASSLAVLPNEKLFF.

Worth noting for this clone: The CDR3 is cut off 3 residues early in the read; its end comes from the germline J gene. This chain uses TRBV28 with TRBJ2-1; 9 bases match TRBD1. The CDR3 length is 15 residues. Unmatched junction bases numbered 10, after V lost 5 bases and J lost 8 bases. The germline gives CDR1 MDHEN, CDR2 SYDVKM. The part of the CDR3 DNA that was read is TGTGCCAGCAGTCGACTACCGGGACAGGGCCATGAG. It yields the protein CASSRLPGQGHE. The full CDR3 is CASSRLPGQGHEQFF.

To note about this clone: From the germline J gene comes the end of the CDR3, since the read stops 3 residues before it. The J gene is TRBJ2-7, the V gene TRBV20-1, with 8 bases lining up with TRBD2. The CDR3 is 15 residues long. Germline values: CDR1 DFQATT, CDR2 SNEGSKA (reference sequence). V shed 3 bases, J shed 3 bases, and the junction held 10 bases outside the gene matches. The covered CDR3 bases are TGCAGTGCTAGTGAACCGGGCGGGGGGAACTACGAG. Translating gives CSASEPGGGNYE. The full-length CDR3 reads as CSASEPGGGNYEQYF.

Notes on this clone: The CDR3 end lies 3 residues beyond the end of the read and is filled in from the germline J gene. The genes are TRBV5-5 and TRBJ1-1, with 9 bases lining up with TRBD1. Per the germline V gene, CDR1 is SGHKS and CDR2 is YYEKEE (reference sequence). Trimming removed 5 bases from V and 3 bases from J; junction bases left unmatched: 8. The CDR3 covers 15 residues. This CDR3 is CASRRTGGLYTEAFF. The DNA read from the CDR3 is TGTGCCAGCAGGAGAACAGGGGGCCTTTACACTGAA.